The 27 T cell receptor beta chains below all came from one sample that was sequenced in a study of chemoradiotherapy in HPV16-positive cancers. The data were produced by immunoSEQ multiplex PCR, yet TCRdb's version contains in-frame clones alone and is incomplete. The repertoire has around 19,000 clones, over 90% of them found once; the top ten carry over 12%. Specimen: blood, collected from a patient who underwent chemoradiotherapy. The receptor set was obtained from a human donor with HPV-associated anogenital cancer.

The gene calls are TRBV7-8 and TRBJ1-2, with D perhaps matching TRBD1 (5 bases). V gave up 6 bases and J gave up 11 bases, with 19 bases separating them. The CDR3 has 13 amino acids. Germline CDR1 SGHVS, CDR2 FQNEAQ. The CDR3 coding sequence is TGTGCCAGCAGTTATAGACCCGAGTCAGGGTACACCTTC. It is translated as CASSYRPESGYTF.

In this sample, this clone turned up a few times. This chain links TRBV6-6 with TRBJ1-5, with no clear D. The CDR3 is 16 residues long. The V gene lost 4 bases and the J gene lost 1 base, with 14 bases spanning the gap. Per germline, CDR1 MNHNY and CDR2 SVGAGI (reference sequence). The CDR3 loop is CASSSYDIASNQPQHF. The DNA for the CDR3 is TGTGCCAGCAGTTCTTACGACATAGCCAGCAATCAGCCCCAGCATTTT.

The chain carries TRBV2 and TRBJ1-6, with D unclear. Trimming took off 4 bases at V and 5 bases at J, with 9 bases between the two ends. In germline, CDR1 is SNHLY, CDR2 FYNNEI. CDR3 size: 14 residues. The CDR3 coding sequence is TGTGCCAGCAGTGGACTATCCAATAATTCACCCCTCCACTTT. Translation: CASSGLSNNSPLHF.

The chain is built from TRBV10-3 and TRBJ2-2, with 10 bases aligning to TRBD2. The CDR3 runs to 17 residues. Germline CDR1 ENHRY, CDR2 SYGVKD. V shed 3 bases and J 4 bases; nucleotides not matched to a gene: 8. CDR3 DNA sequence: TGTGCCATCAGTGACCCATCTAGCGGGGGTGGCACCGGGGAGCTGTTTTTT. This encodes CAISDPSSGGGTGELFF.

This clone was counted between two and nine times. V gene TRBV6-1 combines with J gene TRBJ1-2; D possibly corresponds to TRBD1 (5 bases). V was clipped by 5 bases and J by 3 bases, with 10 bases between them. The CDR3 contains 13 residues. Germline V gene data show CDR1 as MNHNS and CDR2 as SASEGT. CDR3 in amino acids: CASSRQNDYGYTF. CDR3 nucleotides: TGTGCCAGCAGTCGACAGAATGACTATGGCTACACCTTC.

CDR3 amino acids: CASSAGRGSREYEQYF. The CDR3 coding sequence is TGTGCCAGCAGCGCGGGTAGGGGGTCCCGTGAATACGAGCAGTACTTC. The rearrangement links TRBV9 to TRBJ2-7; tentative D call: TRBD1 (6 bases). Trimming shortened V by 3 bases and J by 4 bases, and 20 bases separated the two germline ends. The length of the CDR3 is 16 residues. CDR1 is SGDLS, CDR2 YYNGEE, per germline.

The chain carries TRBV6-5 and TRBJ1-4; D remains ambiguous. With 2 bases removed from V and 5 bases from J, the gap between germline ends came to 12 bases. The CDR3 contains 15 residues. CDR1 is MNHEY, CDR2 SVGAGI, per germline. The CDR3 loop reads CASSYGNQDNEKLFF. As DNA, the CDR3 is TGTGCCAGCAGTTACGGTAACCAGGACAATGAAAAACTGTTTTTT.

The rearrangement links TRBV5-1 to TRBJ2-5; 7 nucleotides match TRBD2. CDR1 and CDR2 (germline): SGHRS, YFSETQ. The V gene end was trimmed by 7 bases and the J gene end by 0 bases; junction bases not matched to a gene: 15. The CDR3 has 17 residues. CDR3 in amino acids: CASATGMSGGHQETQYF. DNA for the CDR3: TGCGCCAGCGCAACTGGGATGTCGGGGGGACACCAAGAGACCCAGTACTTC.

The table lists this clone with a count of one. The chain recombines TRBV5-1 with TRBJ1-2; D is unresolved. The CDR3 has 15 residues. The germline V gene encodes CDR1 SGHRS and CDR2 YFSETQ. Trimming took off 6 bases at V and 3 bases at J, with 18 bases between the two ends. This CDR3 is CASNSGVDSYYGYTF. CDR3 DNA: TGCGCCAGCAACTCTGGGGTGGATTCATACTATGGCTACACCTTC.

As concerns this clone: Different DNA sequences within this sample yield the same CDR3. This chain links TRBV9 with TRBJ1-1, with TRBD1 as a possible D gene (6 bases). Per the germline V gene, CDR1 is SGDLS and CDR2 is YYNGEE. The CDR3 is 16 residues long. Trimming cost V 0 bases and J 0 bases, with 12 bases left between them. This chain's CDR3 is CASSVGAGGVNTEAFF. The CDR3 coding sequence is TGTGCCAGCAGCGTAGGGGCGGGGGGCGTGAACACTGAAGCTTTCTTT.

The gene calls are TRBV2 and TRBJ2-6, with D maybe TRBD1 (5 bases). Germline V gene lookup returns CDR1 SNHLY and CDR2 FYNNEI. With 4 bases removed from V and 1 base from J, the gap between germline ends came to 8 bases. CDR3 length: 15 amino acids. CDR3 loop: CASSVDRSGANVLTF. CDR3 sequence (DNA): TGTGCCAGCAGTGTCGACAGATCTGGGGCCAACGTCCTGACTTTC.

This chain's CDR3 is CASSLAGLGRLGTDTQYF. The CDR3 nucleotides are TGTGCCAGCAGCTTAGCTGGGTTGGGACGCTTAGGCACAGATACGCAGTATTTT. The chain couples TRBV7-8 to TRBJ2-3; D is tentatively TRBD1 or TRBD2 (5 bases each). Trimming cost V 0 bases and J 1 base, with 17 bases left between them. CDR1 is SGHVS and CDR2 is FQNEAQ in the germline V gene. This CDR3 is built from 18 residues.

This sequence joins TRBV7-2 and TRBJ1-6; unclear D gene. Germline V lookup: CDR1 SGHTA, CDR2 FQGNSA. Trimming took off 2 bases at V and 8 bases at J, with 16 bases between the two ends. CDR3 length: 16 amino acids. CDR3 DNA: TGTGCCAGCAGCTTACCAGGAGCAGGCCCCGATTCACCCCTCCACTTT. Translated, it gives CASSLPGAGPDSPLHF.

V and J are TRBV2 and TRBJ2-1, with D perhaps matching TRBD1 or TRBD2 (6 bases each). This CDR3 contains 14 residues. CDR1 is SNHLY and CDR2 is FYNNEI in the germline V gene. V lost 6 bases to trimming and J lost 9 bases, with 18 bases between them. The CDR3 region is CASRQGTGGGEQFF. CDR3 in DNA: TGTGCCAGCAGACAGGGAACCGGGGGTGGTGAGCAGTTCTTC.

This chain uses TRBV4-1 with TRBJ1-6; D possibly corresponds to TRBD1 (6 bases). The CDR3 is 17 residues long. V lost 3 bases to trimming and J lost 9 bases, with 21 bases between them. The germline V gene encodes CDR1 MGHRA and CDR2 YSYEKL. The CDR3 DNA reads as TGCGCCAGCAGCCAGTACAGCCCACAGGGTTTAGGTTCACCCCTCCACTTT. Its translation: CASSQYSPQGLGSPLHF.

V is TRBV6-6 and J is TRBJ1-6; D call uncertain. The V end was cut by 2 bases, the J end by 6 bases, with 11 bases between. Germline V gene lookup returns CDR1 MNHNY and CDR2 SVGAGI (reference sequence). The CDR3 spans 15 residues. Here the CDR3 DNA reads TGTGCCAGCAGTTACCTTGGACCGAGTAATTCACCCCTCCACTTT. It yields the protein CASSYLGPSNSPLHF.

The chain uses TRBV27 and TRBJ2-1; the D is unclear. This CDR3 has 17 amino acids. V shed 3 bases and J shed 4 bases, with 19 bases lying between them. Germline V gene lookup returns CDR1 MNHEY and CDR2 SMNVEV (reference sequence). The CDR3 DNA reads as TGTGCCAGCAGTTTGAACGACAACCCCGGGCGTTACAATGAGCAGTTCTTC. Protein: CASSLNDNPGRYNEQFF.

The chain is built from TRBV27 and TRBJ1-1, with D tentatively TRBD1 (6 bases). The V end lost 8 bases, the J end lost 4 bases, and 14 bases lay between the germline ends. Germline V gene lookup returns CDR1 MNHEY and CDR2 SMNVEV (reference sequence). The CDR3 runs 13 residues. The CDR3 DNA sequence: TGTGCCAGCGGCCGAGGGGGTAGCACTGAAGCTTTCTTT. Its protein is CASGRGGSTEAFF.

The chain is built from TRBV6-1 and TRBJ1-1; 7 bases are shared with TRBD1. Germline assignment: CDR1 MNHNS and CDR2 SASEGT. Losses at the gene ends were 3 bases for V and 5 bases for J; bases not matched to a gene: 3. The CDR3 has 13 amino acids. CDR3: CASSDQGGTEAFF. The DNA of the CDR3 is TGTGCCAGCAGTGACCAGGGGGGAACTGAAGCTTTCTTT.

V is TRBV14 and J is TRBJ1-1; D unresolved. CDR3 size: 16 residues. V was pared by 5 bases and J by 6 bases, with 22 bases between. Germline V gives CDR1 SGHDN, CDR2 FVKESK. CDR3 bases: TGTGCCAGCAGCACGCGGACCGAAAAGATATACCCTGAAGCTTTCTTT. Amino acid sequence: CASSTRTEKIYPEAFF.

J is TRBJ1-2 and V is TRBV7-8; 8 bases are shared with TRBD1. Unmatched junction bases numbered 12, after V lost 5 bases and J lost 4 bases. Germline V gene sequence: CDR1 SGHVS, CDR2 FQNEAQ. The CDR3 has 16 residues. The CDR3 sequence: CASSPDRELRRYGYTF. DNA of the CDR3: TGTGCCAGCAGCCCGGACAGGGAACTTAGGCGCTATGGCTACACCTTC.

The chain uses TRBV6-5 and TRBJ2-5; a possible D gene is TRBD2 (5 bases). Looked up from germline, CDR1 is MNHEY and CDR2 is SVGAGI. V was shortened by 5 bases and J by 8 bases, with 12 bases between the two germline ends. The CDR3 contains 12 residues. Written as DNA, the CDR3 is TGTGCCAGCAGTACGGCCCCGGGAACCCAGTACTTC. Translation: CASSTAPGTQYF.

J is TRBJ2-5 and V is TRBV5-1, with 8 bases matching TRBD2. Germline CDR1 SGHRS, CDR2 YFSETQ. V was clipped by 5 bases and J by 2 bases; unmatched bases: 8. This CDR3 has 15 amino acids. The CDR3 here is CASSSLAGWQETQYF. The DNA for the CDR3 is TGCGCCAGCAGTTCATTAGCGGGGTGGCAAGAGACCCAGTACTTC.

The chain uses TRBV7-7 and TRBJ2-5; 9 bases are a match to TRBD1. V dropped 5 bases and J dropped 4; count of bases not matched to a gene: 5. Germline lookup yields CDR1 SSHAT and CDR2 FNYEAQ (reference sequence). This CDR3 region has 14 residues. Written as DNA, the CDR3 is TGTGCCAGCAGCCCCGGGACAGGGTTAGAGACCCAGTACTTC. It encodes CASSPGTGLETQYF.

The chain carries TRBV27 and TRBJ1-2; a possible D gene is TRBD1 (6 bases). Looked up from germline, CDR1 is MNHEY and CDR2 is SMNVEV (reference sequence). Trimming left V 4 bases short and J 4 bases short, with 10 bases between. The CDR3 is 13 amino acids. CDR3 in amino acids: CASSSSGVYGYTF. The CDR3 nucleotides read TGTGCCAGCAGTTCTTCAGGGGTCTATGGCTACACCTTC.

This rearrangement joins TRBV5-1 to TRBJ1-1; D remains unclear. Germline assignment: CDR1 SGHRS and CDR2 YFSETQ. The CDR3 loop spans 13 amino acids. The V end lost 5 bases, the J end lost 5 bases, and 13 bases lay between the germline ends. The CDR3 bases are TGCGCCAGCAGGAGGGAGAGTGGGACTGAAGCTTTCTTT. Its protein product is CASRRESGTEAFF.

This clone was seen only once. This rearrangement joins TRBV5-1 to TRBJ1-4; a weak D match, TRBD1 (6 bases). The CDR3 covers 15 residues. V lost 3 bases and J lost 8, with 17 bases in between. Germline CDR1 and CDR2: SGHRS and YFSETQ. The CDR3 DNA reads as TGCGCCAGCAGCTGGTCCGGGACAAGTAACGAAAAACTGTTTTTT. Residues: CASSWSGTSNEKLFF.